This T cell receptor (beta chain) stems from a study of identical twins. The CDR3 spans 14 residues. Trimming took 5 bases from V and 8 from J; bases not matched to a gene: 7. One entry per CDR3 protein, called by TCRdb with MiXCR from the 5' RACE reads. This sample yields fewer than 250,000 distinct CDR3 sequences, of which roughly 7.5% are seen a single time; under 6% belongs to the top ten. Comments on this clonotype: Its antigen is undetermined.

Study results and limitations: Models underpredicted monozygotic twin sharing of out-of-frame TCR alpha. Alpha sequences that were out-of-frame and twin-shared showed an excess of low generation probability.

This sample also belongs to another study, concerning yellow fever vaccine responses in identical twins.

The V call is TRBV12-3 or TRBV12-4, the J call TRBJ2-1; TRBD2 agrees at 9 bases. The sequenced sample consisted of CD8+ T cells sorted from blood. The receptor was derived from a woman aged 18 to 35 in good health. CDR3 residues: CASSTSGGKYEQFF. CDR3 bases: TGTGCCAGCAGTACCAGCGGGGGGAAGTATGAGCAGTTCTTC.